This T cell receptor (beta chain) was recorded in a study of cytomegalovirus exposure and HLA in healthy donors. Deletions cut 4 bases from V and 7 bases from J, with 14 bases between. The V gene's germline CDR1 is SGHDN and CDR2 FVKESK. There are 13 residues in the CDR3. On this clone itself: Its antigen is currently unknown.

Study observations and caveats: In a later analysis, across HLA loci, associated TCR counts were highest for DRB1, lowest for HLA-C. Versus the roughly 700-donor mean, an Asian-associated ancestry cluster reportedly showed fewer N-insertions in a later analysis. Earlier results showed most TCR beta V segments being productive about 87% or about 30% of the time.

Primers: 60 Vbeta forward and 13 Jbeta reverse. TCRdb's copy holds only in-frame clones and misses some; the assay was immunoSEQ multiplex PCR. This table holds about 160,000 clones. Sequencing was done on a sample of PBMCs. The gene calls are TRBV14 and TRBJ2-7; TRBD2 is a possible D gene (6 bases). This sequence originates from a woman in her fifties or sixties in good health and CMV-seronegative. CDR3 loop: CASSPRLEGEQYF. CDR3 bases: TGTGCCAGCAGCCCGCGACTAGAAGGGGAGCAGTACTTC.